This TCR beta chain was found in a study of blood T cell repertoires in COVID-19. Looking at the study overall: Sources were T cells, B-cell-depleted T cells, or PBMCs; the material itself was cDNA or gDNA.

Authors' methods: Reference gene primer amplification yielded estimated nucleated cell counts. Produced via immunoSEQ multiplex PCR; TCRdb's table is partial and in-frame only. The V and J calls and clone size were taken over from that table, and D and trimming were inferred from the DNA. The sample holds some 300,000 clones, around 84% seen once. The sequencing sample was made of peripheral blood. The sequence was collected from a man aged 70 or older with acute or convalescent COVID-19.

CDR3 DNA: TGCAGTGCTAGTAAGGGAGCGGACTCCTACAATGAGCAGTTCTTC. Amino acid sequence: CSASKGADSYNEQFF. The chain combines TRBV20-1 with TRBJ2-1; the D gene is possibly TRBD2 (5 bases). Per germline, CDR1 DFQATT and CDR2 SNEGSKA (reference sequence). The V end was cut by 3 bases, the J end by 0 bases, with 12 bases between. The CDR3 has 15 residues.